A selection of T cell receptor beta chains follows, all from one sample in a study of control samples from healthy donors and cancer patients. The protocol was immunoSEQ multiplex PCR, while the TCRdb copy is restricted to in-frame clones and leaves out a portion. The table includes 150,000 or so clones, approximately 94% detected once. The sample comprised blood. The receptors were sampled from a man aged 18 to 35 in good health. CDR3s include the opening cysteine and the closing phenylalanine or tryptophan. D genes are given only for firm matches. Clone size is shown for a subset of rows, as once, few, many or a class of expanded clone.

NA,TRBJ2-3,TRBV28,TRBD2,CASSLRGEGADTQYF,TGTGCCAGCAGTTTACGGGGGGAGGGCGCAGATACGCAGTATTTT
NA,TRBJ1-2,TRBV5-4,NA,CASSSDGGYDGYTF,TGTGCCAGCAGCTCTGATGGGGGGTACGACGGCTACACCTTC
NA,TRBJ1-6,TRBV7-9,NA,CASSSDTGGSPLHF,TGTGCCAGCAGTTCAGATACCGGGGGATCACCCCTCCACTTT
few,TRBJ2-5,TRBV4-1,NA,CASSRVDGASWETQYF,TGCGCCAGCAGCCGAGTCGATGGAGCTAGCTGGGAGACCCAGTACTTC
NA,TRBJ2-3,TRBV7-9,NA,CASSPLGDSTDTQYF,TGTGCCAGCAGCCCTCTAGGGGATAGCACAGATACGCAGTATTTT
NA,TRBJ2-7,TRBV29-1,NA,CSVLGGAVYEQYF,TGCAGCGTCCTCGGGGGCGCAGTCTACGAGCAGTACTTC
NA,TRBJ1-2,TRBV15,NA,CATSQAANYGYTF,TGTGCCACCAGCCAAGCTGCGAACTATGGCTACACCTTC
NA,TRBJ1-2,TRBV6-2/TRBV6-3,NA,CASSTGTSRYGYTF,TGTGCCAGCAGCACAGGGACTTCGCGGTATGGCTACACCTTC
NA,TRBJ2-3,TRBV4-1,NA,CASSQRGLGGNTDTQYF,TGCGCCAGCAGCCAGAGGGGGTTGGGAGGTAACACAGATACGCAGTATTTT
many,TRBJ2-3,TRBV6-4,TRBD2,CASSEGGLTTDTQYF,TGTGCCAGCAGTGAGGGAGGGTTAACCACAGATACGCAGTATTTT
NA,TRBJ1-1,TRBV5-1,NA,CASSLEGGHGTEAFF,TGCGCCAGCAGCTTGGAAGGGGGGCACGGCACTGAAGCTTTCTTT
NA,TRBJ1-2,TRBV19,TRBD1,CASSIGGGGGYTF,TGTGCCAGTAGTATAGGAGGAGGGGGCGGCTACACCTTC
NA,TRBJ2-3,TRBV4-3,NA,CASSQDHSTDTQYF,TGCGCCAGCAGCCAAGACCATAGCACAGATACGCAGTATTTT
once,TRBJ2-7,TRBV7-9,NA,CASRTGGPAAYEQYF,TGTGCCAGCAGGACGGGGGGCCCCGCCGCCTACGAGCAGTACTTC
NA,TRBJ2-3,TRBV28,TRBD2,CASRFSGSWTDTQYF,TGTGCCAGCAGATTTAGCGGGAGCTGGACAGATACGCAGTATTTT
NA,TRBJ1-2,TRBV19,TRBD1,CASSAGGHGYTF,TGTGCCAGTAGTGCAGGGGGCCATGGCTACACCTTC
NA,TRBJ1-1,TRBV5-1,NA,CASSLNSINTEAFF,TGCGCCAGCAGCTTGAATTCCATAAACACTGAAGCTTTCTTT
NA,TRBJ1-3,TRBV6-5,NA,CASSPLGTGNTIYF,TGTGCCAGCAGTCCCCTGGGGACCGGAAACACCATATATTTT
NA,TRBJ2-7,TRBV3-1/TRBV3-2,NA,CASSRQPGGGYEQYF,TGTGCCAGCAGCCGTCAGCCAGGAGGGGGGTACGAGCAGTACTTC
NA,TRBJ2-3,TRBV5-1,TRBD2,CASSLRTSGTDTQYF,TGCGCCAGCAGCTTGCGGACTAGCGGAACAGATACGCAGTATTTT
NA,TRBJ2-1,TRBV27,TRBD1,CASSKQGVYNEQFF,TGTGCCAGCAGTAAACAGGGGGTTTACAATGAGCAGTTCTTC
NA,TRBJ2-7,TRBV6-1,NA,CASGASPYEQYF,TGTGCCAGCGGGGCCAGTCCATACGAGCAGTACTTC
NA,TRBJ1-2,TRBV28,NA,CASGRQEYYLIYGYTF,TGTGCCAGCGGCCGGCAGGAGTATTATCTAATCTATGGCTACACCTTC
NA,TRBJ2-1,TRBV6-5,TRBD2,CASSYGLAGYLDEQFF,TGTGCCAGCAGTTACGGACTAGCGGGGTACCTGGATGAGCAGTTCTTC
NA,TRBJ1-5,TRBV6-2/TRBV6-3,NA,CASSYSSRGFGNQPQHF,TGTGCCAGCAGTTACTCGAGCAGGGGCTTCGGCAATCAGCCCCAGCATTTT
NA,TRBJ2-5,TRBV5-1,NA,CASRLWSSAQETQYF,TGCGCCAGCAGGTTGTGGTCTAGCGCCCAAGAGACCCAGTACTTC
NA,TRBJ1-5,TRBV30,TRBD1,CAWADRTDQPQHF,TGTGCCTGGGCGGACAGGACAGATCAGCCCCAGCATTTT
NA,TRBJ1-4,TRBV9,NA,CASSATTANEKLFF,TGTGCCAGCAGCGCGACAACCGCTAATGAAAAACTGTTTTTT
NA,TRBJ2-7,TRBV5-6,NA,CASSLGGNPYEQYF,TGTGCCAGCAGCTTGGGAGGCAACCCCTACGAGCAGTACTTC
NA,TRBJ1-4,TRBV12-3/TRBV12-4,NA,CASSLVGKLFF,TGTGCCAGCAGTTTAGTAGGAAAACTGTTTTTT
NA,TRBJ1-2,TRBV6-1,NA,CASSEGPYQARGYTF,TGTGCCAGCAGTGAAGGGCCATACCAAGCCAGGGGCTACACCTTC
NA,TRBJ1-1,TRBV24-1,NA,CATSDSGNTEAFF,TGTGCCACCAGTGATTCCGGGAACACTGAAGCTTTCTTT